This T cell receptor (beta chain) was found in a study of cytomegalovirus exposure and HLA in healthy donors. The primer mix had 60 Vbeta and 13 Jbeta primers. Sequencing was performed with immunoSEQ multiplex PCR; in TCRdb, only in-frame clones are kept and a portion is missing. The top ten clones hold around 4.3% of a sample with 130,000 to 150,000 clones, under 90% of them seen once. The CDR3 consists of 14 residues. Trimming took 4 bases from V and 0 from J; bases not matched to a gene: 2. The germline CDR1 and CDR2 sequences are SGDLS and YYNGEE. The receptor was isolated from a man in his forties in good health and CMV-seronegative. The specimen sequenced was PBMCs. This chain links TRBV9 with TRBJ2-3; 7 bases are a match to TRBD2. The CDR3 DNA is TGTGCCAGCAGCTCGGGACTAAGCACAGATACGCAGTATTTT. This sequence encodes CASSSGLSTDTQYF.